Listed here are 21 T cell receptor beta chains from one sample, sequenced in a study of PD-1 blockade in classical Hodgkin lymphoma. Each patient experienced a relapse that followed autologous stem cell transplantation, and brentuximab vedotin exposure varied. Profiled with immunoSEQ multiplex PCR; TCRdb holds only in-frame clones, not every one. Of 30,000 to 45,000 clones in the sample, almost 90% were seen once. The specimen comprised peripheral blood mononuclear cells (PBMCs), sampled before the second cycle of nivolumab. Source of these receptors: a human donor with classical Hodgkin lymphoma.

This chain connects TRBV10-3 to TRBJ2-7; 8 nucleotides agree with TRBD2. There are 14 residues in the CDR3. The germline gives CDR1 ENHRY, CDR2 SYGVKD. The V and J ends lost 6 bases and 2 bases, in that order; junction bases with no gene match: 6. DNA of the CDR3: TGTGCCATCAGGGAAAGCGGGGGAACCTACGAGCAGTACTTC. This translates into CAIRESGGTYEQYF.

The gene calls are TRBV4-1 and TRBJ1-1; weak D call: TRBD1 (5 bases). Looked up from germline, CDR1 is MGHRA and CDR2 is YSYEKL. There are 12 residues in the CDR3. Trimming shortened V by 8 bases and J by 1 base, and 8 bases separated the two germline ends. DNA of the CDR3: TGCGCCAGCGAAGGACAGAACACTGAAGCTTTCTTT. Its protein is CASEGQNTEAFF.

This chain links TRBV28 with TRBJ2-7; the match to TRBD1 covers 9 bases. This CDR3 is 15 amino acids long. V was pared by 2 bases and J by 4 bases, with 6 bases of the junction left unmatched. Germline V gene data show CDR1 as MDHEN and CDR2 as SYDVKM. The CDR3 reads CASSLIRGQGYEQYF. The DNA of the CDR3 is TGTGCCAGCAGTTTAATTCGGGGACAGGGTTACGAGCAGTACTTC.

The chain recombines TRBV6-5 with TRBJ1-3, with a tentative D call TRBD1 (5 bases). V was shortened by 6 bases and J by 0 bases, with 12 bases between the two germline ends. This CDR3 contains 15 residues. Germline V gives CDR1 MNHEY, CDR2 SVGAGI. The chain's CDR3 is CASSLTGSSGNTIYF. The CDR3 DNA sequence: TGTGCCAGCAGCCTTACAGGCTCCTCTGGAAACACCATATATTTT.

The chain combines TRBV7-2 with TRBJ1-2; D uncertain. CDR1 SGHTA and CDR2 FQGNSA come from the germline V gene. Trimming removed 1 base at V and 10 bases at J, with 19 bases between. The CDR3 runs 15 residues. This chain's CDR3 is CASSLVPIGRVDYTF. The CDR3 nucleotides read TGTGCCAGCAGCTTAGTCCCAATCGGGAGAGTCGACTACACCTTC.

J is TRBJ1-1 and V is TRBV6-1, with no clear D. This CDR3 has 13 residues. CDR1 is MNHNS and CDR2 is SASEGT in the germline V gene. V lost 1 base and J lost 5, with 8 bases in between. CDR3 in amino acids: CASSEVVGTEAFF. The DNA for the CDR3 is TGTGCCAGCAGTGAAGTGGTGGGAACTGAAGCTTTCTTT.

The V gene is TRBV4-2, the J gene TRBJ2-7, with TRBD2 matching over 9 bases. J was trimmed by 5 bases and V by 0 bases; bases with no gene match: 11. The CDR3 runs 17 residues. From germline, CDR1 is LGHNA and CDR2 YNFKEQ. CDR3 amino acids: CASSQEVRGRAMDEQYF. CDR3 DNA sequence: TGTGCCAGCAGCCAAGAAGTCCGCGGGAGGGCCATGGACGAGCAGTACTTC.

The rearrangement links TRBV1 to TRBJ2-2. TRBV1 is classified as a pseudogene. There are 13 residues in the CDR3. The CDR3 is CTSSQGPLGELFF. As DNA, the CDR3 is TGCACCAGCAGCCAAGGCCCTCTCGGGGAGCTGTTTTTT.

This chain connects TRBV7-3 to TRBJ2-6; D is possibly TRBD1 or TRBD2 (5 bases each). V was shortened by 7 bases and J by 1 base, with 14 bases between the two germline ends. The CDR3 covers 16 residues. The germline V gene encodes CDR1 SGHTA and CDR2 FQGTGA. CDR3 amino acids: CASTLTGASGANVLTF. The CDR3 nucleotides are TGTGCCAGCACCCTGACCGGGGCTTCTGGGGCCAACGTCCTGACTTTC.

This chain joins TRBV5-1 and TRBJ2-2; D perhaps matches TRBD1 (6 bases). V lost 0 bases and J 6 bases, leaving 12 bases between the germline ends. This CDR3 has 15 residues. Germline values: CDR1 SGHRS, CDR2 YFSETQ. The CDR3 DNA is TGCGCCAGCAGCTTGGCTCAGGGACAATCCGGGGAGCTGTTTTTT. This translates into CASSLAQGQSGELFF.

This sequence joins TRBV7-9 and TRBJ1-1; a possible D gene is TRBD1 (5 bases). Between the trimmed V and J ends, which lost 5 bases and 3 bases, there was a span of 19 bases. CDR1 is SEHNR, CDR2 FQNEAQ, per germline (reference sequence). This CDR3 region has 16 residues. CDR3 sequence: CASSPRGPRGYTEAFF. The CDR3 DNA reads as TGTGCCAGCAGCCCCCGCGGGCCCCGGGGGTACACTGAAGCTTTCTTT.

DNA for the CDR3: TGTGCCAGTAGTATCGGGGCAATCGAAGCTTTCTTT. Encoded protein: CASSIGAIEAFF. This chain joins TRBV19 and TRBJ1-1, with a tentative D call TRBD1 (5 bases). CDR1 is LNHDA and CDR2 is SQIVND in the germline V gene (reference sequence). V lost 3 bases to trimming and J lost 8 bases, with 10 bases between them. The CDR3 totals 12 residues. Complete variable domain (other parts from reference TRBV19 and TRBJ1-1): DGGITQSPKYLFRKEGQNVTLSCEQNLNHDAMYWYRQDPGQGLRLIYYSQIVNDFQKGDIAEGYSVSREKKESFPLTVTSAQKNPTAFYLCASSIGAIEAFFGQGTRLTVV.

The chain uses TRBV30 and TRBJ2-7; D is unresolved. V was cut by 3 bases and J by 7 bases, with 13 bases left in between. The CDR3 runs to 12 residues. CDR1 GTSNPN and CDR2 SVGIG come from the germline V gene (reference sequence). CDR3 amino acids: CAWSTYPVEQYF. The CDR3 DNA reads TGTGCCTGGAGCACATACCCAGTAGAGCAGTACTTC.

The DNA of the CDR3 is TGCGCCAGCAGCCCAGTGACCATGAACACTGAAGCTTTCTTT. Translated: CASSPVTMNTEAFF. This chain joins TRBV4-1 and TRBJ1-1, with D unresolved. CDR3 size: 14 residues. Trimming removed 4 bases from V and 0 bases from J, with 9 bases in between. Germline CDR1 reads MGHRA; CDR2 reads YSYEKL.

The rearrangement joins TRBV18 to TRBJ1-5, with D perhaps matching TRBD1 (6 bases). V was cut by 3 bases and J by 2 bases, with 14 bases left in between. There are 16 residues in the CDR3. Germline CDR1 is KGHSH and CDR2 is LQKENI. CDR3 nucleotide sequence: TGTGCCAGCTCACCTACCCCGAGGACAGGCAATCAGCCCCAGCATTTT. Protein product: CASSPTPRTGNQPQHF. Full variable domain (remainder filled in from reference TRBV18 and TRBJ1-5): NAGVMQNPRHLVRRRGQEARLRCSPMKGHSHVYWYRQLPEEGLKFMVYLQKENIIDESGMPKERFSAEFPKEGPSILRIQQVVRGDSAAYFCASSPTPRTGNQPQHFGDGTRLSIL.

The rearrangement uses TRBV19 and TRBJ2-3, with D uncertain. The length of the CDR3 is 16 residues. Trimming cost V 0 bases and J 2 bases, with 12 bases left between them. Germline values: CDR1 LNHDA, CDR2 SQIVND (reference sequence). This CDR3 reads CASSIDQHLTTDTQYF. The CDR3 coding sequence is TGTGCCAGTAGTATAGATCAACACCTAACCACAGATACGCAGTATTTT.

This sequence joins TRBV7-3 and TRBJ1-2, with D maybe TRBD1 (6 bases). CDR1 is SGHTA and CDR2 is FQGTGA in the germline V gene. Trimming took off 5 bases at V and 6 bases at J, with 16 bases between the two ends. The CDR3 contains 14 residues. The CDR3 region has the DNA TGTGCCAGCAGCCCGACAGGTTCGAAGAATGGCTACACCTTC. It translates to CASSPTGSKNGYTF.

The chain links TRBV18 to TRBJ2-7; D perhaps matches TRBD1 (6 bases). V lost 3 bases to trimming and J lost 4 bases, with 16 bases between them. Germline CDR1 and CDR2: KGHSH and LQKENI. The CDR3 has 15 residues. The CDR3 reads CASSPPPGQGYEQYF. The CDR3 nucleotides are TGTGCCAGCTCACCCCCACCGGGACAAGGGTACGAGCAGTACTTC.

This clone was counted a few times. J is TRBJ2-6 and V is TRBV28, with D maybe TRBD1 (6 bases). Germline V CDR1 and CDR2: MDHEN, SYDVKM. The CDR3 sequence is 16 residues long. V lost 7 bases, J lost 0 bases, and 13 bases lay in between. The CDR3 bases are TGTGCCAGCAAAGAGACAGGAGACTCTGGGGCCAACGTCCTGACTTTC. Amino acids: CASKETGDSGANVLTF.

V and J are TRBV12-1 and TRBJ2-7; the table's D call, TRBD2, was not checked against the DNA. TRBV12-1 is a listed pseudogene. The CDR3 loop spans 15 amino acids. The CDR3 protein is CASNLKREETYEQYF. In nucleotides, the CDR3 is TGTGCCAGCAACTTGAAGCGGGAGGAGACCTACGAGCAGTACTTC.

The CDR3 region is CASSWGTGKETQYF. The CDR3 nucleotides read TGTGCCAGCAGCTGGGGGACAGGGAAAGAGACCCAGTACTTC. V and J are TRBV28 and TRBJ2-5; 9 bases line up with TRBD1. The CDR3 has 14 amino acids. Unmatched junction bases numbered 5, after V lost 6 bases and J lost 3 bases. CDR1 is MDHEN, CDR2 SYDVKM, per germline.